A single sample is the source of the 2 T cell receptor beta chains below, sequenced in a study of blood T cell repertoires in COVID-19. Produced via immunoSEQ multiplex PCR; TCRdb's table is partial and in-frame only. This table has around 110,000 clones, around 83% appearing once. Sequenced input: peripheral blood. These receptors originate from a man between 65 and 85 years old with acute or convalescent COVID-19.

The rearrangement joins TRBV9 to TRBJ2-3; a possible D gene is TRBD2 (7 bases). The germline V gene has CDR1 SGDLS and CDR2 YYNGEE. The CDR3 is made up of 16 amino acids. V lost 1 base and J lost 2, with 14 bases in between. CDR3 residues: CASSVLGGGLTDTQYF. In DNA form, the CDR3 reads TGTGCCAGCAGCGTACTGGGGGGGGGCCTCACAGATACGCAGTATTTT.

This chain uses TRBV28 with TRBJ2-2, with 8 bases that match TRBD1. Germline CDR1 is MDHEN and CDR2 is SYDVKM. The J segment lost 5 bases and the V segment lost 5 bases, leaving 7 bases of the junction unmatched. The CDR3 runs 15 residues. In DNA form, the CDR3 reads TGTGCCAGCAGTCCCAGAGGACAGGGAACCGGGGAGCTGTTTTTT. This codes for CASSPRGQGTGELFF.